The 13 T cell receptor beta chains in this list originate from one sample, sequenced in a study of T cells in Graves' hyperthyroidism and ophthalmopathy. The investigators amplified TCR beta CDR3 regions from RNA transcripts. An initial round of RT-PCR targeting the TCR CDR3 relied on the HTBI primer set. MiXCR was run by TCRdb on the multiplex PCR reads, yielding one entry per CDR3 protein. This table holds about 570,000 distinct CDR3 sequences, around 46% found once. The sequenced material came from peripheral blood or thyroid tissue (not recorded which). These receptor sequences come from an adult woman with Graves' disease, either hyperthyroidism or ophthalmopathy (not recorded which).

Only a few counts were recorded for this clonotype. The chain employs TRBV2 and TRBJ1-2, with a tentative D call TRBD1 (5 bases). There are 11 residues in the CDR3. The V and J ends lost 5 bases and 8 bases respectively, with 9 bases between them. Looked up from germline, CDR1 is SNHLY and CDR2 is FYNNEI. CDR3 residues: CASSTTVGYTF. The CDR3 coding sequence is TGTGCCAGCAGTACGACAGTGGGCTACACCTTC.

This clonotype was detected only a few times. Here the CDR3 reads CASSNLRGHRSNQPQHF. The CDR3 coding sequence is TGTGCCAGCTCGAACCTCCGGGGACACCGTAGCAATCAGCCCCAGCATTTT. The chain combines TRBV6-2 or TRBV6-3 with TRBJ1-5, with D tentatively TRBD1 (6 bases). The V gene lost 8 bases and the J gene lost 0 bases, with 20 bases spanning the gap. This CDR3 is 17 amino acids long. The germline V gene encodes CDR1 MNHEY and CDR2 SVGEGT.

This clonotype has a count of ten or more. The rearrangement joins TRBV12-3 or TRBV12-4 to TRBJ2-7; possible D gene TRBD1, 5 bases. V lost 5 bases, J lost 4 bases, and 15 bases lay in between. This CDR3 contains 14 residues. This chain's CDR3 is CASSPDQGGYEQYF. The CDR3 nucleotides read TGTGCCAGCAGTCCCGACCAGGGCGGTTACGAGCAGTACTTC.

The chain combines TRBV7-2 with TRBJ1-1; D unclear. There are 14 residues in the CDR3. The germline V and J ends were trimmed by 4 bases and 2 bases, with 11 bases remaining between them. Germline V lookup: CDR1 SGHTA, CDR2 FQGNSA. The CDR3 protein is CASSSSGINTEAFF. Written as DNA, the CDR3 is TGTGCCAGCAGCTCGAGTGGAATCAACACTGAAGCTTTCTTT.

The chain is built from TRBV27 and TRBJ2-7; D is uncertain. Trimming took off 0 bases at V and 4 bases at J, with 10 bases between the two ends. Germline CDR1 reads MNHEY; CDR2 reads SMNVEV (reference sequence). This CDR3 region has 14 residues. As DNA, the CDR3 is TGTGCCAGCAGTTTATCGCACCAGAATTACGAGCAGTACTTC. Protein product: CASSLSHQNYEQYF.

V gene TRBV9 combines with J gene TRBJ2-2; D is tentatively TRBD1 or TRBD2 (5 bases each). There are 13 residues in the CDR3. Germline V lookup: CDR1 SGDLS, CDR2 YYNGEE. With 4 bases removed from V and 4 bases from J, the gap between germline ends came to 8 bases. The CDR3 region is CASSHGGTGELFF. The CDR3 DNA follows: TGTGCCAGCAGCCATGGGGGCACCGGGGAGCTGTTTTTT.

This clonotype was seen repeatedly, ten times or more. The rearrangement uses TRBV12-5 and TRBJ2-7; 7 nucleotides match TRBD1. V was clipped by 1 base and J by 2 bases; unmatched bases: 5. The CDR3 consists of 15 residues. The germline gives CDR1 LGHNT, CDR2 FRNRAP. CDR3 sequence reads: CASGLADRVPYEQYF. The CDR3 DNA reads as TGTGCTAGTGGTTTGGCCGACAGGGTTCCCTACGAGCAGTACTTC. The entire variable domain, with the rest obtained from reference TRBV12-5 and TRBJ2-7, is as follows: DARVTQTPRHKVTEMGQEVTMRCQPILGHNTVFWYRQTMMQGLELLAYFRNRAPLDDSGMPKDRFSAEMPDATLATLKIQPSEPRDSAVYFCASGLADRVPYEQYFGPGTRLTVT.

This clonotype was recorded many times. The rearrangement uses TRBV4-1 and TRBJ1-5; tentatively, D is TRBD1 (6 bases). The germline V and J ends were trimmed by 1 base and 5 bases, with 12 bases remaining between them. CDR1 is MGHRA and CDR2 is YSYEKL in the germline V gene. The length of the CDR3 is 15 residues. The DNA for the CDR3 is TGCGCCAGCAGCCAAGGAGGGGGAGGGGATCAGCCCCAGCATTTT. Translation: CASSQGGGGDQPQHF.

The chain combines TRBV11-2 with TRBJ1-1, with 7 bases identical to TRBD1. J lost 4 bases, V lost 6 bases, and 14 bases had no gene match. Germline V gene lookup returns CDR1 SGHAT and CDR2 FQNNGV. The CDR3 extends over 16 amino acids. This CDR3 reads CASRGLAPRGTTEAFF. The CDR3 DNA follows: TGTGCCAGCAGGGGACTAGCGCCCAGGGGGACCACTGAAGCTTTCTTT.

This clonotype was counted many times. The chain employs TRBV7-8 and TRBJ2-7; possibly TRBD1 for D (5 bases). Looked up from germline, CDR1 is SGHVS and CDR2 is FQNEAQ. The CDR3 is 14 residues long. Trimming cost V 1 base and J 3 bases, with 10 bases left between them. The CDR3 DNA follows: TGTGCCAGCAGCTTAGGAGCAGGGAACTACGAGCAGTACTTC. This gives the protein CASSLGAGNYEQYF. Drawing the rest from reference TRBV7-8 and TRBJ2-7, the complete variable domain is GAGVSQSPRYKVAKRGQDVALRCDPISGHVSLFWYQQALGQGPEFLTYFQNEAQLDKSGLPSDRFFAERPEGSVSTLKIQRTQQEDSAVYLCASSLGAGNYEQYFGPGTRLTVT.

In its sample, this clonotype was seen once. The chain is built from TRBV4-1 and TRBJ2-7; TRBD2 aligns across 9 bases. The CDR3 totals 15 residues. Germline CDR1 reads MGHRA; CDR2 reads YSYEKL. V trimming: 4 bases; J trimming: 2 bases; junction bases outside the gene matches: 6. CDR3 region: CASSPVAGDPYEQYF. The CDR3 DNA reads TGCGCCAGCAGCCCAGTAGCGGGGGATCCCTACGAGCAGTACTTC.

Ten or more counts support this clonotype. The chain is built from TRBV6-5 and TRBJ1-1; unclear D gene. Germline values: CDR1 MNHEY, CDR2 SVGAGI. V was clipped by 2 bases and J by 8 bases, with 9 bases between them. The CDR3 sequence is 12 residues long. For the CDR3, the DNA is TGTGCCAGCAGTTACCCCTGGGGAGAAGCTTTCTTT. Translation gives CASSYPWGEAFF.

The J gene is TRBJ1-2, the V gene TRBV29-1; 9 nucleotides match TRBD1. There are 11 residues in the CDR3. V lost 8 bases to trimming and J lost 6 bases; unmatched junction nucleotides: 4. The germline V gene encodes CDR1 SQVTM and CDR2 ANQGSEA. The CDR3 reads CSSRDRDGYTF. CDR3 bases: TGCAGCTCCCGGGACAGGGATGGCTACACCTTC.